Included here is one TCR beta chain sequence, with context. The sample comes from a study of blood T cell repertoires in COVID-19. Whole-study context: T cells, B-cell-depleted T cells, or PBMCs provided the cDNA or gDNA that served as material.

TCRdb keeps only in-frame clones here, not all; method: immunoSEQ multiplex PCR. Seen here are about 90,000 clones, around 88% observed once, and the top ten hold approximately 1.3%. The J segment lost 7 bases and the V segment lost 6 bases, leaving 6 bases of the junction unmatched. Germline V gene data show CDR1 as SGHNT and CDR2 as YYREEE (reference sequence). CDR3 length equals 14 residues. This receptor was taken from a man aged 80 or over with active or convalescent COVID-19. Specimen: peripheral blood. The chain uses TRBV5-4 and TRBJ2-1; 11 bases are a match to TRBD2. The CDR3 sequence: CASTPGLAVNEQFF. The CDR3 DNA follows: TGTGCCAGCACCCCGGGACTAGCGGTGAATGAGCAGTTCTTC.